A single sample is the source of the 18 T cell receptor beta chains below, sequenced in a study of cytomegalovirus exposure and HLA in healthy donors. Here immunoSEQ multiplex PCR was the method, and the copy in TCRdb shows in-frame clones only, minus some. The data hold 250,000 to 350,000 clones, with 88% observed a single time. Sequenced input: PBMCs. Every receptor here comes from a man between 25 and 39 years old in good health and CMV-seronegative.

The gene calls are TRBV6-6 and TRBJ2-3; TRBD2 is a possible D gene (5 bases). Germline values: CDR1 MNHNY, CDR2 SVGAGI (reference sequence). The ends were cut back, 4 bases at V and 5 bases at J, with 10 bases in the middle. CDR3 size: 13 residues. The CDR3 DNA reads TGTGCCAGCAGTTCCCCGGAGGTAGATACGCAGTATTTT. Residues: CASSSPEVDTQYF.

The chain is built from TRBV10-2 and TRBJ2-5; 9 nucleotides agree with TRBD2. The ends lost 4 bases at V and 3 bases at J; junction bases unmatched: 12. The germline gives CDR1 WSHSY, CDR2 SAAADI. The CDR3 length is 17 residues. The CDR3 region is CASSVRGGAFREETQYF. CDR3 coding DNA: TGCGCCAGCAGTGTTCGCGGGGGGGCTTTTCGGGAAGAGACCCAGTACTTC.

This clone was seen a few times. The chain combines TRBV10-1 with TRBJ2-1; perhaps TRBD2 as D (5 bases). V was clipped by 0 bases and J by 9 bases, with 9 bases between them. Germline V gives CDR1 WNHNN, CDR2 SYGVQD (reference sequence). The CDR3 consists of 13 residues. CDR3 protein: CASSESRAREQFF. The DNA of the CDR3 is TGCGCCAGCAGTGAGTCGAGGGCCCGTGAGCAGTTCTTC.

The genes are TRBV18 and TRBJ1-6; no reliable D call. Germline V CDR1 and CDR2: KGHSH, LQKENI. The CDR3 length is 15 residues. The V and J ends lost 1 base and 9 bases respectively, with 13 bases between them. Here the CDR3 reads CASSPRGQDGSPLHF. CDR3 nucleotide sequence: TGTGCCAGCTCACCACGAGGGCAGGATGGTTCACCCCTCCACTTT.

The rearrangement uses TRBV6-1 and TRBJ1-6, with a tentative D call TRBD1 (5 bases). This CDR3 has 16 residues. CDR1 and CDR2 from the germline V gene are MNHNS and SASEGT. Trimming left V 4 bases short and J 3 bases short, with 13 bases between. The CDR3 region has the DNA TGTGCCAGCAGTGGGTTCACGACAGACTATAATTCACCCCTCCACTTT. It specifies CASSGFTTDYNSPLHF.

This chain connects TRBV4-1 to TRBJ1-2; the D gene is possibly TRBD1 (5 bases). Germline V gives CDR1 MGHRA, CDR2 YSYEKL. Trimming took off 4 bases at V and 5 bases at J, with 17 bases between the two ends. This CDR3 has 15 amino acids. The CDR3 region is CASSLRGGTKYGYTF. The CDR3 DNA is TGCGCCAGCAGCCTCCGTGGAGGGACGAAGTATGGCTACACCTTC.

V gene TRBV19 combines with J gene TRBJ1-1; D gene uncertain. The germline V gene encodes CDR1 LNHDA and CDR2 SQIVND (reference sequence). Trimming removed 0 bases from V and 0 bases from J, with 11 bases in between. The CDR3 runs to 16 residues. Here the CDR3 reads CASSIDSSTMNTEAFF. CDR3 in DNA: TGTGCCAGTAGTATAGATTCGAGCACTATGAACACTGAAGCTTTCTTT.

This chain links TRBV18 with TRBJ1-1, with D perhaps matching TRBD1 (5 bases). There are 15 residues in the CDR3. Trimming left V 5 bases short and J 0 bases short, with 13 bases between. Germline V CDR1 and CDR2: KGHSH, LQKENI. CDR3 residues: CASSVDRKMNTEAFF. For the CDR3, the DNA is TGTGCCAGCTCAGTCGACAGAAAAATGAACACTGAAGCTTTCTTT.

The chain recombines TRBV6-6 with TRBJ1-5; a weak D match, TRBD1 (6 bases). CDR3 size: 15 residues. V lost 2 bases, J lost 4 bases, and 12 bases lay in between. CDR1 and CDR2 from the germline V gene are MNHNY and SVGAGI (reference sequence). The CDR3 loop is CASSYRGAPNQPQHF. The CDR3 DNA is TGTGCCAGCAGTTACCGGGGGGCACCTAATCAGCCCCAGCATTTT.

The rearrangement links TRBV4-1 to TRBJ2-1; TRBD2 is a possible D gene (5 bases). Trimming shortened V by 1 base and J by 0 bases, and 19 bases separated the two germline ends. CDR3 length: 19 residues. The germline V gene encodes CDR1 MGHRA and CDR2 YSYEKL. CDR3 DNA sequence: TGCGCCAGCAGCCAAGGATTTTGGCGGGCGAAGAGCTCCTACAATGAGCAGTTCTTC. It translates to CASSQGFWRAKSSYNEQFF.

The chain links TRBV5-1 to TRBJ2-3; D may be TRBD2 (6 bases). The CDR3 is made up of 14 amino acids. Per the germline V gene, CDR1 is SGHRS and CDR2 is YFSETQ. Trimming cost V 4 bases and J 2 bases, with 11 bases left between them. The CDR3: CASSRGSATDTQYF. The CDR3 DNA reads TGCGCCAGCAGCCGGGGGAGCGCCACAGATACGCAGTATTTT. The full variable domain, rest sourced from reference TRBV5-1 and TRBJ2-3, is KAGVTQTPRYLIKTRGQQVTLSCSPISGHRSVSWYQQTPGQGLQFLFEYFSETQRNKGNFPGRFSGRQFSNSRSEMNVSTLELGDSALYLCASSRGSATDTQYFGPGTRLTVL.

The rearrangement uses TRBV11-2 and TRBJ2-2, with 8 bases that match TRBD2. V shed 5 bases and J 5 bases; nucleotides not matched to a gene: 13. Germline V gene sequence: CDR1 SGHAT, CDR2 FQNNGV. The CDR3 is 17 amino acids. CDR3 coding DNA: TGTGCCAGCAGCAGCCTTGACCGGGGGGGCATGACCGGGGAGCTGTTTTTT. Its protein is CASSSLDRGGMTGELFF.

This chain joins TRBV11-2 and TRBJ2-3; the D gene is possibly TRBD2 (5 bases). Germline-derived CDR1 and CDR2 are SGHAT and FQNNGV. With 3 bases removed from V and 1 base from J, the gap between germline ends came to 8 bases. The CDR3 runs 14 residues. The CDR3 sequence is CASSFTRGTDTQYF. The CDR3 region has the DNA TGTGCCAGCAGCTTCACGAGGGGCACAGATACGCAGTATTTT.

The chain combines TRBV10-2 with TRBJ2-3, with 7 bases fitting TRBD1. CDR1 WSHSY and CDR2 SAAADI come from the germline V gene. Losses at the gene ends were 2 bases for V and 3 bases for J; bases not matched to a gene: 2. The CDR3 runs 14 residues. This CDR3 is CASSEAGGTDTQYF. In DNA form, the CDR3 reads TGCGCCAGCAGTGAGGCAGGGGGAACAGATACGCAGTATTTT.

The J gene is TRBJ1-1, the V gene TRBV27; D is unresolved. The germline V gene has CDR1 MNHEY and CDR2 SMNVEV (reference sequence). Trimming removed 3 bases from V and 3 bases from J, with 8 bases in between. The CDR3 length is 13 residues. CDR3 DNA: TGTGCCAGCAGTTTCCAGAGGGACACTGAAGCTTTCTTT. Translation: CASSFQRDTEAFF.

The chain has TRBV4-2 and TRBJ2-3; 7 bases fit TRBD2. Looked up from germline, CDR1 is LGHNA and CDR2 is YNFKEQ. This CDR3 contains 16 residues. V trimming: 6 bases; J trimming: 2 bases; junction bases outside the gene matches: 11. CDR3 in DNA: TGTGCCAGCAGACTGAGCGGGGTCCTTACCACAGATACGCAGTATTTT. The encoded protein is CASRLSGVLTTDTQYF.

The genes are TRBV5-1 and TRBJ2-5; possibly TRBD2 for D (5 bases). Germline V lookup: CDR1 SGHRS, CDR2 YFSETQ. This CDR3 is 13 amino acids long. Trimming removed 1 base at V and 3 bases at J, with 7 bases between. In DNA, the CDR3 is TGCGCCAGCAGCTTGCACGGGAAAGAGACCCAGTACTTC. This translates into CASSLHGKETQYF.

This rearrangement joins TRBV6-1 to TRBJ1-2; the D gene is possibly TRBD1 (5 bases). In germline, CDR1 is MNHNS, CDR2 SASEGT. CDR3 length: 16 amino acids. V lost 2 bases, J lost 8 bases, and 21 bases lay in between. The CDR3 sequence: CASSEPFLTGDRGYTF. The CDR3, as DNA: TGTGCCAGCAGTGAACCCTTCTTAACAGGAGATCGGGGCTACACCTTC.